One sample yielded the 16 T cell receptor beta chains listed below, sequenced in a study of T cell repertoires in cytomegalovirus infection. TCRdb processed the reads anew with MiXCR; each CDR3 protein has one entry. The table records some 77,000 distinct CDR3 sequences, more than 3% of them present only once. Sequenced material: PBMCs. These receptors were taken from a human donor in good health (CMV status not recorded). Some clones in this sample may be carry-over from other donors' samples.

This clonotype was observed many times. The chain employs TRBV12-3 or TRBV12-4 and TRBJ2-6, with D tentatively TRBD2 (7 bases). There are 18 residues in the CDR3. Trimming cost V 5 bases and J 0 bases, with 17 bases left between them. This chain's CDR3 is CASSPRGHPSSGANVLTF. CDR3 sequence (DNA): TGTGCCAGCAGTCCGCGGGGGCACCCGTCCTCTGGGGCCAACGTCCTGACTTTC.

The chain employs TRBV20-1 and TRBJ2-7; TRBD2 matches 12 bases. This CDR3 is 15 amino acids long. The V gene's germline CDR1 is DFQATT and CDR2 SNEGSKA (reference sequence). Trimming at V came to 5 bases and at J to 0 bases, leaving 5 bases not matched to a gene. The CDR3 DNA follows: TGCAGTGCTCTCCGGACTAGCGGGGTCTCCTACGAGCAGTACTTC. Its protein is CSALRTSGVSYEQYF.

This clonotype appeared many times. The V gene is TRBV6-2 or TRBV6-3, the J gene TRBJ2-1; D is uncertain. The CDR3 is 14 amino acids. Trimming pared 7 bases from V and 0 bases from J, leaving 10 bases between. The germline CDR1 and CDR2 sequences are MNHEY and SVGEGT. The CDR3 loop reads CASKGQSSYNEQFF. In DNA form, the CDR3 reads TGTGCCAGCAAAGGCCAGAGCTCCTACAATGAGCAGTTCTTC.

This clonotype was observed many times. The rearrangement links TRBV4-1 to TRBJ1-1; D remains ambiguous. Germline-derived CDR1 and CDR2 are MGHRA and YSYEKL. V was pared by 2 bases and J by 0 bases, with 10 bases between. The length of the CDR3 is 15 residues. The chain's CDR3 is CASSQLPGMNTEAFF. The CDR3 nucleotides read TGCGCCAGCAGCCAATTGCCGGGGATGAACACTGAAGCTTTCTTT.

In this sample, this clonotype turned up many times. The genes are TRBV5-4 and TRBJ1-2; the D gene is possibly TRBD1 (5 bases). The CDR3 runs to 14 residues. Germline V lookup: CDR1 SGHNT, CDR2 YYREEE (reference sequence). Trimming left V 6 bases short and J 2 bases short, with 14 bases between. Here the CDR3 reads CASTLAGGNYGYTF. CDR3 nucleotide sequence: TGTGCCAGCACCCTGGCGGGGGGGAACTATGGCTACACCTTC.

The rearrangement joins TRBV20-1 to TRBJ2-5; 8 nucleotides match TRBD2. CDR1 DFQATT and CDR2 SNEGSKA come from the germline V gene (reference sequence). V gave up 2 bases and J gave up 2 bases; unmatched junction bases: 1. This CDR3 has 13 amino acids. The CDR3 sequence is CSARRLAQETQYF. CDR3 nucleotide sequence: TGCAGTGCTAGACGACTAGCGCAAGAGACCCAGTACTTC.

This clonotype was counted ten times or more. The chain carries TRBV10-3 and TRBJ1-3; 11 bases match TRBD1. The V and J ends lost 11 bases and 7 bases, in that order; junction bases with no gene match: 7. The germline CDR1 and CDR2 sequences are ENHRY and SYGVKD. The CDR3 has 13 amino acids. The CDR3 DNA follows: TGTGCCTCCAGGGGACAGGGGGATAACACCATATATTTT. The encoded protein is CASRGQGDNTIYF.

In its sample, this clonotype was seen many times. The rearrangement uses TRBV28 and TRBJ1-4; 7 bases map to TRBD1. CDR3 length: 16 amino acids. The V and J ends lost 5 bases and 8 bases, in that order; junction bases with no gene match: 14. Per the germline V gene, CDR1 is MDHEN and CDR2 is SYDVKM. This CDR3 is CASSPFPGQKGEKLFF. Here the CDR3 DNA reads TGTGCCAGCAGTCCGTTTCCGGGACAGAAGGGAGAAAAACTGTTTTTT.

This clonotype was seen ten or more times. The chain uses TRBV7-4 and TRBJ1-4; D call uncertain. The CDR3 length is 13 residues. V lost 8 bases to trimming and J lost 0 bases, with 7 bases between them. The germline V gene has CDR1 SGHVT and CDR2 SQSDAQ. The CDR3 loop is CASRWATNEKLFF. In DNA, the CDR3 is TGTGCCAGCCGATGGGCAACTAATGAAAAACTGTTTTTT. Combining the CDR3 with reference TRBV7-4 and TRBJ1-4 gives the whole variable domain GAGVSQSPRYKVAKRGRDVALRCDSISGHVTLYWYRQTLGQGSEVLTYSQSDAQRDKSGRPSGRFSAERPERSVSTLKIQRTEQGDSAVYLCASRWATNEKLFFGSGTQLSVL.

This clonotype was seen repeatedly, ten times or more. The chain couples TRBV6-6 to TRBJ2-5; D unclear. The CDR3 is made up of 12 amino acids. Trimming removed 4 bases from V and 5 bases from J, with 8 bases in between. Germline CDR1 reads MNHNY; CDR2 reads SVGAGI (reference sequence). CDR3 amino acids: CASSSVGETQYF. CDR3 sequence (DNA): TGTGCCAGCAGTTCGGTAGGGGAGACCCAGTACTTC.

This clonotype was seen at least ten times. The rearrangement joins TRBV7-2 to TRBJ2-4; 8 bases match TRBD1. The CDR3 has 16 amino acids. Germline loops: CDR1 SGHTA, CDR2 FQGNSA. The ends lost 4 bases at V and 1 base at J; junction bases unmatched: 6. The CDR3 DNA is TGTGCCAGCAGCTCACCCCGGACAGGGGCCAAAAACATTCAGTACTTC. Amino acid sequence: CASSSPRTGAKNIQYF.

This clonotype was observed at least ten times. The chain joins TRBV5-4 to TRBJ1-1, with D unresolved. V lost 0 bases to trimming and J lost 8 bases, with 14 bases between them. The CDR3 totals 14 residues. Germline CDR1 SGHNT, CDR2 YYREEE (reference sequence). CDR3 DNA sequence: TGTGCCAGCAGCTTGGCCGGTACGGGTCAAGAAGCTTTCTTT. Protein product: CASSLAGTGQEAFF.

The chain carries TRBV11-2 and TRBJ2-1, with 12 bases aligning to TRBD2. The trim removed 5 bases at V and 12 bases at J, leaving 14 bases unmatched. The CDR3 is made up of 16 amino acids. Per germline, CDR1 SGHAT and CDR2 FQNNGV. This chain's CDR3 is CASSPYSSGGGKGQFF. For the CDR3, the DNA is TGTGCCAGCAGCCCCTACTCTAGCGGGGGGGGTAAGGGGCAGTTCTTC.

Many counts were recorded for this clonotype. The rearrangement joins TRBV7-2 to TRBJ1-5; D gene uncertain. Trimming cost V 2 bases and J 7 bases, with 12 bases left between them. CDR1 SGHTA and CDR2 FQGNSA come from the germline V gene. The CDR3 is 14 amino acids. Here the CDR3 reads CASSLIPRTQPQHF. In DNA, the CDR3 is TGTGCCAGCAGCTTAATCCCCCGAACCCAGCCCCAGCATTTT.

Many counts were recorded for this clonotype. The chain has TRBV6-7 and TRBJ2-7; D gene unclear. TRBV6-7 is recorded as an ORF, its role being uncertain. The CDR3 covers 17 residues. V was shortened by 0 bases and J by 2 bases, with 17 bases between the two germline ends. The CDR3 DNA follows: TGTGCCAGCAGTTACTCTGACTTGTCCTGGGAAGCCTACGAGCAGTACTTC. This sequence encodes CASSYSDLSWEAYEQYF.

This clonotype has a count of ten or more. The CDR3 sequence is CASRTGQPLIEAFF. The CDR3 coding sequence is TGTGCCAGCAGGACGGGACAGCCCCTAATTGAAGCTTTCTTT. The chain is built from TRBV28 and TRBJ1-1; 7 nucleotides line up with TRBD1. Germline CDR1 reads MDHEN; CDR2 reads SYDVKM. The CDR3 has 14 residues. The ends lost 6 bases at V and 7 bases at J; junction bases unmatched: 11.